This TCR beta chain was found in a study of cytomegalovirus exposure and HLA in healthy donors (dated by TCRdb to 2016 to 2017). In terms of the full investigation: A later analysis indicated that the 130 or so validation repertoires were generated on the platform also employed for the 670 or so repertoires of the first cohort. The study aimed to test whether signatures of past pathogen exposure could be identified by cataloging public T cell receptors. The study combined high-throughput TCR immunosequencing, statistical association of individual TCRs with disease status, and machine learning to predict cytomegalovirus infection status. Along with the approximately 700-subject first cohort, a separate validation cohort of about 110 different subjects was used.

On this clone: Its target antigen remains unknown. Per-base quality was not reported, and no clone a single base away is much larger than it.

The paper's findings and limits, for the study overall: In both the original and validation cohorts, the classifier was reported to diagnose cytomegalovirus status with high specificity and sensitivity. A later analysis lacked HLA typing for the validation cohort, so it scored co-occurrence in that cohort across all 110 or so repertoires. According to the authors, the approach could potentially be generalized to other disease states and immunological phenotypes. In a later analysis, TCRs clustered in the first cohort were found to also tend to co-occur in the roughly 110 validation repertoires, with approximately 95% of cluster scores above 0. Most TCR sequences were seen in very few donors, while some public TCRs were found in many individuals. A total of 164 TCR beta chains were listed by the study as associated with cytomegalovirus. In vitro tests confirmed that a few of the cytomegalovirus-associated TCR beta chains recognize cytomegalovirus antigens.

The donors were included in the validation cohort of approximately 130 subjects, a group kept apart from the approximately 650-subject first cohort. Receptor libraries were prepared by the immunoSEQ multiplex PCR assay. As for how the authors treated the data: A statistical classification framework was developed to diagnose cytomegalovirus status using the catalog of TCR beta chain sequences. TCRdb re-hosts the immuneACCESS table, in-frame sequences only. Its copies lack some clones; in the studies checked, an unresolved V gene accounts for under half of them, and the cause for the rest is not known. V and J calls and clone size are given by that table; D and trimming were obtained from the DNA. The sample table contains roughly 140,000 clones; only one count was recorded for 80% to 90% of them. The ten largest make up just under 8% of the sample. Germline trimming: 1 base from V, 2 bases from J; junction bases outside gene matches: 2. The CDR3 spans 16 residues, from the cysteine through the phenylalanine. The retained sequence is limited to the CDR3, 48 bases, with the frame set at the first base. CDR1 SGHRS and CDR2 YFSETQ were looked up in the germline V gene.

This TCR was recovered from a woman aged 18-29 years in good health and CMV-seropositive. This receptor chain uses TRBV5-1 and TRBJ2-5, with 13 central nucleotides matching TRBD2. The specimen was PBMCs. The CDR3 protein: CASSLRGLAGQETQYF. The DNA is as follows: TGCGCCAGCAGCTTGAGGGGACTAGCGGGACAAGAGACCCAGTACTTC. Full variable domain (CDR3 extended with the reference TRBV5-1 and TRBJ2-5 proteins): KAGVTQTPRYLIKTRGQQVTLSCSPISGHRSVSWYQQTPGQGLQFLFEYFSETQRNKGNFPGRFSGRQFSNSRSEMNVSTLELGDSALYLCASSLRGLAGQETQYFGPGTRLLVL.